One and the same sample provided the 18 T cell receptor beta chains below, sequenced in a study of Ad26.COV2.S vaccination and SARS-CoV-2 variants. The treatment denotes: around 19 received Ad26.COV2.S at low or high dose, single or two shots; five or six received placebo; per-sample allocation not given. The study sampled participants on day 63 after the first vaccine or placebo injection. Some clones are missing from TCRdb's copy, which holds only in-frame ones; the method was immunoSEQ multiplex PCR. This sample yields about 350,000 clones, of which about 88% are seen a single time; about 6.4% belongs to the top ten. Source: peripheral blood, taken in a trial of Ad26.COV2.S vaccine versus placebo. These receptors were taken from a person aged 18-65 years who received the Ad26.COV2.S COVID-19 vaccine or a placebo.

The J gene is TRBJ1-4, the V gene TRBV3-1 (or the pseudogene TRBV3-2), with 9 bases identical to TRBD1. V trimming: 4 bases; J trimming: 8 bases; junction bases outside the gene matches: 8. There are 15 residues in the CDR3. CDR1 is LGHDT and CDR2 is YNNKEL in the germline V gene (reference sequence). The CDR3 loop reads CASSPWTGVGEKLFF. DNA of the CDR3: TGTGCCAGCAGCCCCTGGACAGGGGTGGGGGAAAAACTGTTTTTT.

This chain uses TRBV5-1 with TRBJ1-3; 7 nucleotides match TRBD1. The V gene end was trimmed by 3 bases and the J gene end by 0 bases; junction bases not matched to a gene: 3. This CDR3 spans 15 amino acids. From germline, CDR1 is SGHRS and CDR2 YFSETQ. The chain's CDR3 is CASSWDSNSGNTIYF. Here the CDR3 DNA reads TGCGCCAGCAGCTGGGACAGCAACTCTGGAAACACCATATATTTT.

The rearrangement joins TRBV11-2 to TRBJ2-7; 12 nucleotides line up with TRBD2. V lost 5 bases to trimming and J lost 6 bases; unmatched junction nucleotides: 5. Germline-derived CDR1 and CDR2 are SGHAT and FQNNGV. This CDR3 has 14 amino acids. The CDR3 region has the DNA TGTGCCAGCAGCACCGGACTAGCGGGACGCGAGCAGTACTTC. This gives the protein CASSTGLAGREQYF.

CDR3 region: CASSLERGSYEQYF. CDR3 sequence (DNA): TGTGCCAGCAGCTTAGAACGGGGGAGCTACGAGCAGTACTTC. The J gene is TRBJ2-7, the V gene TRBV13; D might be TRBD2 (6 bases). Trimming left V 1 base short and J 3 bases short, with 10 bases between. This CDR3 comprises 14 residues. Per germline, CDR1 PRHDT and CDR2 FYEKMQ (reference sequence).

The chain employs TRBV6-2 or TRBV6-3 and TRBJ2-3, with D possibly TRBD1 on 6 matching bases. Trimming pared 0 bases from V and 6 bases from J, leaving 19 bases between. The CDR3 is 17 residues long. Germline V gives CDR1 MNHEY, CDR2 SVGEGT. The CDR3 nucleotides are TGTGCCAGCAGTTACTCGACAGCAGGGGTGGTCGGCGATACGCAGTATTTT. Its translation is CASSYSTAGVVGDTQYF.

The V and J genes are TRBV19 and TRBJ2-1; 8 nucleotides line up with TRBD1. J gave up 6 bases and V 7 bases, and 8 bases lay outside the gene matches. There are 14 residues in the CDR3. Germline V gene lookup returns CDR1 LNHDA and CDR2 SQIVND (reference sequence). The CDR3 DNA is TGTGCCAGTAAGGACAGGGCGGGATTCAATGAGCAGTTCTTC. It is translated as CASKDRAGFNEQFF.

The chain links TRBV5-1 to TRBJ1-2; D not certain. The CDR3 length is 17 residues. In germline, CDR1 is SGHRS, CDR2 YFSETQ. V was shortened by 4 bases and J by 5 bases, with 24 bases between the two germline ends. Written as DNA, the CDR3 is TGCGCCAGCAGCCCCACCCGACTCCACAACCCGGGGTATGGCTACACCTTC. Translated, it gives CASSPTRLHNPGYGYTF.

The table lists this clone with a count of one. The chain recombines TRBV5-4 with TRBJ1-6, with D uncertain. CDR3 length equals 16 residues. The V and J ends lost 0 bases and 5 bases respectively, with 12 bases between them. The germline CDR1 and CDR2 sequences are SGHNT and YYREEE (reference sequence). CDR3 sequence: CASSLGRHTNNSPLHF. As DNA, the CDR3 is TGTGCCAGCAGCTTGGGACGGCACACAAATAATTCACCCCTCCACTTT.

This clone came up a few times. The chain is built from TRBV4-2 and TRBJ2-5; D tentatively fits TRBD1 or TRBD2 (5 bases each). V shed 4 bases and J shed 3 bases, with 15 bases lying between them. This CDR3 contains 15 residues. From germline, CDR1 is LGHNA and CDR2 YNFKEQ. DNA of the CDR3: TGTGCCAGCAGCCGAAAGGACGTGGGGGAAGAGACCCAGTACTTC. It specifies CASSRKDVGEETQYF.

The count of this clone is one. The V and J genes are TRBV7-2 and TRBJ2-7; 9 positions agree with TRBD1. The trim removed 4 bases at V and 4 bases at J, leaving 8 bases unmatched. Germline V lookup: CDR1 SGHTA, CDR2 FQGNSA. There are 15 residues in the CDR3. CDR3 bases: TGTGCCAGCAGCTCAAGGACAGGGGTAGAGTACGAGCAGTACTTC. Translation: CASSSRTGVEYEQYF. Using reference TRBV7-2 and TRBJ2-7 for the parts outside the CDR3, the full variable domain is GAGVSQSPSNKVTEKGKDVELRCDPISGHTALYWYRQSLGQGLEFLIYFQGNSAPDKSGLPSDRFSAERTGGSVSTLTIQRTQQEDSAVYLCASSSRTGVEYEQYFGPGTRLTVT.

V usage is TRBV21-1 and J usage is TRBJ2-7. TRBV21-1 is reported as a pseudogene. The CDR3 has 16 residues. The CDR3 coding sequence is TGTGCCAGCAGCAAAGCGAAGGCAGCCGAGAACTACGAGCAGTACTTC. Its protein product is CASSKAKAAENYEQYF.

The chain is built from TRBV6-2 or TRBV6-3 and TRBJ1-1; D remains ambiguous. Trimming removed 2 bases from V and 5 bases from J, with 12 bases in between. Germline values: CDR1 MNHEY, CDR2 SVGEGT. This CDR3 comprises 14 residues. CDR3 protein: CASSYRLVQTEAFF. CDR3 nucleotides: TGTGCCAGCAGTTACAGGCTCGTTCAGACTGAAGCTTTCTTT.

The genes are TRBV29-1 and TRBJ1-2; 8 nucleotides line up with TRBD1. V dropped 6 bases and J dropped 4; count of bases not matched to a gene: 7. The CDR3 runs to 13 residues. The germline V gene encodes CDR1 SQVTM and CDR2 ANQGSEA. The CDR3 region is CSVGQGLGYGYTF. The CDR3 DNA reads TGCAGCGTCGGACAGGGCCTTGGCTATGGCTACACCTTC.

The V call is TRBV10-3, the J call TRBJ1-2; the D is unclear. The germline CDR1 and CDR2 sequences are ENHRY and SYGVKD. Trimming took off 0 bases at V and 8 bases at J, with 7 bases between the two ends. The CDR3 has 12 residues. CDR3 coding DNA: TGTGCCATCAGTGAGTCGGATAGGGGCTACACCTTC. Its protein product is CAISESDRGYTF.

CDR3 coding DNA: TGTGCCAGCAGCGGACAGGGTGGACAAGAGACCCAGTACTTC. Residues: CASSGQGGQETQYF. V usage is TRBV11-2 and J usage is TRBJ2-5, with 8 bases matching TRBD1. J lost 2 bases, V lost 5 bases, and 4 bases had no gene match. Germline-derived CDR1 and CDR2 are SGHAT and FQNNGV. This CDR3 has 14 amino acids.

This clone showed up just a few times. CDR3 nucleotide sequence: TGTGCCTGGAAGGGGGGGCCCACTGAAGCTTTCTTT. It specifies CAWKGGPTEAFF. This rearrangement joins TRBV30 to TRBJ1-1; D perhaps matches TRBD1 (6 bases). This CDR3 has 12 residues. CDR1 is GTSNPN and CDR2 is SVGIG in the germline V gene (reference sequence). With 4 bases removed from V and 4 bases from J, the gap between germline ends came to 10 bases.

In its sample, this clone was seen once. The genes are TRBV7-2 and TRBJ1-2; no firm D call. The V end lost 7 bases, the J end lost 4 bases, and 16 bases lay between the germline ends. This CDR3 has 14 residues. The germline V gene has CDR1 SGHTA and CDR2 FQGNSA. Here the CDR3 reads CASTFGSGSYGYTF. The CDR3 nucleotides are TGTGCCAGCACCTTTGGTTCGGGAAGCTATGGCTACACCTTC.

CDR3 DNA: TGTGCCAGCAGTGAAGGGGGATGGAACACTGAAGCTTTCTTT. Amino acid sequence: CASSEGGWNTEAFF. V usage is TRBV2 and J usage is TRBJ1-1; D unclear. The CDR3 extends over 14 amino acids. The germline V gene encodes CDR1 SNHLY and CDR2 FYNNEI. The germline V and J ends were trimmed by 1 base and 1 base, with 7 bases remaining between them.